The 10 T cell receptor beta chains presented below share a single source sample, sequenced in a study of cytomegalovirus exposure and HLA in healthy donors. Libraries were prepared by immunoSEQ multiplex PCR; TCRdb keeps only in-frame clonotypes and omits some of them. Of tens of thousands of clones in the sample, approximately 96% were seen once. Sequenced material: PBMCs. The receptors here all came from a man between 18 and 35 years old in good health and CMV-seropositive.

The rearrangement uses TRBV7-6 and TRBJ2-2, with a weak D call TRBD1 (6 bases). The CDR3 sequence is 16 residues long. Germline CDR1 is SGHVS and CDR2 is FNYEAQ. V was cut by 4 bases and J by 0 bases, with 12 bases left in between. The CDR3 is CASSSRQDANTGELFF. CDR3 nucleotide sequence: TGTGCCAGCAGCTCGCGACAGGACGCGAACACCGGGGAGCTGTTTTTT.

This chain links TRBV5-6 with TRBJ1-1; 9 nucleotides agree with TRBD1. Germline trimming cut 2 bases from V and 11 bases from J; bases unmatched to any gene: 10. CDR3 length: 14 amino acids. CDR1 and CDR2 from the germline V gene are SGHDT and YYEEEE. CDR3 sequence: CASSFTGGSHHAFF. CDR3 sequence (DNA): TGTGCCAGCAGCTTTACAGGGGGCAGTCATCATGCTTTCTTT.

This rearrangement joins TRBV6-5 to TRBJ2-1; perhaps TRBD2 as D (6 bases). Germline CDR1 is MNHEY and CDR2 is SVGAGI. This CDR3 comprises 15 residues. Trimming pared 10 bases from V and 0 bases from J, leaving 16 bases between. CDR3 sequence reads: CAIPSGFSSYNEQFF. As DNA, the CDR3 is TGTGCCATCCCGAGCGGGTTTAGCTCCTACAATGAGCAGTTCTTC.

V and J are TRBV5-3 and TRBJ1-1; 7 bases are shared with TRBD1. TRBV5-3 is recorded as an ORF, its role being uncertain. The CDR3 covers 19 residues. V gave up 2 bases and J gave up 0 bases; unmatched junction bases: 16. This chain's CDR3 is CARSFYLRGQDNMNTEAFF. CDR3 DNA sequence: TGTGCCAGAAGCTTTTATCTAAGGGGGCAGGACAACATGAACACTGAAGCTTTCTTT.

J is TRBJ2-1 and V is TRBV5-6; a possible D gene is TRBD2 (6 bases). Germline CDR1 SGHDT, CDR2 YYEEEE. The CDR3 is made up of 14 amino acids. Trimming left V 4 bases short and J 5 bases short, with 13 bases between. CDR3 loop: CASSQGLPHNEQFF. CDR3 DNA: TGTGCCAGCAGCCAGGGACTCCCCCACAATGAGCAGTTCTTC.

The count of this clone is one. V is TRBV13 and J is TRBJ2-4; D possibly corresponds to TRBD2 (6 bases). This CDR3 comprises 14 residues. The V end lost 5 bases, the J end lost 8 bases, and 16 bases lay between the germline ends. Germline CDR1 reads PRHDT; CDR2 reads FYEKMQ (reference sequence). CDR3: CASSQTTGGDIQYF. The CDR3 DNA is TGTGCCAGCAGCCAGACCACAGGAGGGGACATTCAGTACTTC.

This chain joins TRBV5-1 and TRBJ1-2, with 9 bases aligning to TRBD1. The ends lost 2 bases at V and 8 bases at J; junction bases unmatched: 7. Germline loops: CDR1 SGHRS, CDR2 YFSETQ. The CDR3 has 14 amino acids. The CDR3 nucleotides are TGCGCCAGCAGCTTAGGACAGGGGAGGTACGGCTACACCTTC. This codes for CASSLGQGRYGYTF.

The rearrangement uses TRBV9 and TRBJ2-2, with D possibly TRBD2 on 6 matching bases. The CDR3 loop spans 14 amino acids. CDR1 is SGDLS, CDR2 YYNGEE, per germline. V was trimmed by 7 bases and J by 4 bases, leaving 14 bases between them. CDR3 amino acids: CASSPGLATGELFF. The CDR3 DNA is TGTGCCAGCTCACCGGGACTCGCCACCGGGGAGCTGTTTTTT.

The chain is built from TRBV11-2 and TRBJ2-7; 12 bases fit TRBD2. CDR1 is SGHAT and CDR2 is FQNNGV in the germline V gene. This CDR3 comprises 16 residues. V dropped 5 bases and J dropped 5; count of bases not matched to a gene: 10. The CDR3 nucleotides are TGTGCCAGCAGCCCAGCCAATAGACTAGCGGGGGACGAGCAGTACTTC. Translation: CASSPANRLAGDEQYF.

About this clone: The missing conserved phenylalanine or tryptophan at the end of this CDR3 makes a read error likely. No DNA is shown, since the ends of the CDR3 on it are uncertain; the CDR3 is the one TCRdb lists. The CDR3 loop reads CASRGLTLMS. V is TRBV6-1 and J is TRBJ1-6. CDR1 MNHNS and CDR2 SASEGT come from the germline V gene. The CDR3 is 10 residues long, counting both termini.